Listed below are T cell receptor beta chains from one sample, sequenced in a study of OX40 agonist ivuxolimab in advanced cancers. Only in-frame clones appear in the TCRdb table, and some are missing; sequencing was by immunoSEQ multiplex PCR. The table records some 14,000 clones, approximately 94% of them present only once. The material was CD4+ or CD8+ T cells sorted from blood, obtained in a trial of the OX40 agonist ivuxolimab. The receptor set was obtained from an adult with an advanced solid tumor such as melanoma, head and neck, liver or kidney cancer. Each CDR3 is given with its conserved first and last residue. A D gene is named only where the DNA matches it firmly. Clone size, where shown, is once, few, many, or a class for clones that have expanded.

D gene: NA
J gene: TRBJ1-1
V gene: TRBV7-6
clone size: NA
CDR3 protein: CASSLSGGFMNTEAFF
CDR3 DNA: TGTGCCAGCAGCCTATCTGGGGGCTTCATGAACACTGAAGCTTTCTTT

D gene: NA
J gene: TRBJ2-7
V gene: TRBV5-6
clone size: NA
CDR3 protein: CASSFPGEAGSYEQYF
CDR3 DNA: TGTGCCAGCAGCTTTCCAGGGGAAGCGGGCTCCTACGAGCAGTACTTC

D gene: TRBD1
J gene: TRBJ1-5
V gene: TRBV28
clone size: NA
CDR3 protein: CASSQKTGVNQPQHF
CDR3 DNA: TGTGCCAGCAGTCAAAAAACAGGGGTCAATCAGCCCCAGCATTTT

D gene: TRBD1
J gene: TRBJ1-5
V gene: TRBV5-8
clone size: NA
CDR3 protein: CASSSGTVMNSNQPQHF
CDR3 DNA: TGTGCCAGCAGCTCCGGGACAGTGATGAATAGCAATCAGCCCCAGCATTTT

D gene: NA
J gene: TRBJ1-5
V gene: TRBV10-3
clone size: NA
CDR3 protein: CAISDLGGGNQPQHF
CDR3 DNA: TGTGCCATCAGTGATTTGGGGGGCGGCAATCAGCCCCAGCATTTT

D gene: NA
J gene: TRBJ1-4
V gene: TRBV7-7
clone size: NA
CDR3 protein: CASSSFWQAGEKLFF
CDR3 DNA: TGTGCCAGCAGCTCTTTTTGGCAGGCCGGTGAAAAACTGTTTTTT

D gene: NA
J gene: TRBJ1-5
V gene: TRBV19
clone size: once
CDR3 protein: CASETPYSNQPQHF
CDR3 DNA: TGTGCCAGCGAGACACCTTATAGCAATCAGCCCCAGCATTTT

D gene: NA
J gene: TRBJ2-5
V gene: TRBV27
clone size: once
CDR3 protein: CASSWAGEKEETQYF
CDR3 DNA: TGTGCCAGCAGTTGGGCAGGGGAGAAGGAAGAGACCCAGTACTTC

D gene: NA
J gene: TRBJ2-7
V gene: TRBV6-6
clone size: NA
CDR3 protein: CASSYSSTEQYF
CDR3 DNA: TGTGCCAGCAGTTACAGTAGCACCGAGCAGTACTTC

D gene: NA
J gene: TRBJ1-2
V gene: TRBV18
clone size: NA
CDR3 protein: CASSPPWAVYGYTF
CDR3 DNA: TGTGCCAGCTCACCACCCTGGGCAGTTTATGGCTACACCTTC

D gene: NA
J gene: TRBJ1-1
V gene: TRBV7-8
clone size: NA
CDR3 protein: CASSHRTRGLNTEAFF
CDR3 DNA: TGTGCCAGCAGCCATCGGACACGCGGCCTGAACACTGAAGCTTTCTTT

D gene: NA
J gene: TRBJ1-1
V gene: TRBV7-9
clone size: NA
CDR3 protein: CASSLALAPYSFF
CDR3 DNA: TGTGCCAGCAGCTTAGCTCTGGCCCCTTATTCTTTCTTT

D gene: TRBD2
J gene: TRBJ2-3
V gene: TRBV6-1
clone size: NA
CDR3 protein: CASSEMAGGVSDTQYF
CDR3 DNA: TGTGCCAGCAGTGAGATGGCGGGAGGTGTGTCAGATACGCAGTATTTT

D gene: NA
J gene: TRBJ2-7
V gene: TRBV27
clone size: once
CDR3 protein: CASSLSMLNYEQYF
CDR3 DNA: TGTGCCAGCAGTTTATCGATGCTCAACTACGAGCAGTACTTC

D gene: NA
J gene: TRBJ2-7
V gene: TRBV19
clone size: NA
CDR3 protein: CASSIGSGLMTYEQYF
CDR3 DNA: TGTGCCAGTAGTATAGGATCGGGACTGATGACCTACGAGCAGTACTTC

D gene: NA
J gene: TRBJ1-2
V gene: TRBV27
clone size: NA
CDR3 protein: CASSLGGGSYGYTF
CDR3 DNA: TGTGCCAGCAGTTTAGGAGGGGGTAGCTATGGCTACACCTTC

D gene: NA
J gene: TRBJ2-3
V gene: TRBV30
clone size: NA
CDR3 protein: CAWMDRSATDTQYF
CDR3 DNA: TGTGCCTGGATGGACAGATCCGCCACAGATACGCAGTATTTT

D gene: NA
J gene: TRBJ1-2
V gene: TRBV10-3
clone size: NA
CDR3 protein: CAVSSDLTGPYGYTF
CDR3 DNA: TGTGCCGTATCCTCCGATCTGACTGGCCCCTATGGCTACACCTTC

D gene: NA
J gene: TRBJ1-5
V gene: TRBV30
clone size: NA
CDR3 protein: CAWSVLDKHQPQHF
CDR3 DNA: TGTGCCTGGAGTGTACTTGACAAACATCAGCCCCAGCATTTT

D gene: TRBD1
J gene: TRBJ2-3
V gene: TRBV10-1
clone size: NA
CDR3 protein: CASSETTGGTDTQYF
CDR3 DNA: TGCGCCAGCAGTGAGACGACAGGGGGAACAGATACGCAGTATTTT

D gene: NA
J gene: TRBJ1-4
V gene: TRBV2
clone size: NA
CDR3 protein: CASRANSATNEKLFF
CDR3 DNA: TGTGCCAGCAGGGCGAACAGTGCAACTAATGAAAAACTGTTTTTT

D gene: TRBD1
J gene: TRBJ1-2
V gene: TRBV19
clone size: NA
CDR3 protein: CAISGQGPGYTF
CDR3 DNA: TGTGCCATCTCAGGACAGGGTCCTGGCTACACCTTC

D gene: TRBD1
J gene: TRBJ1-4
V gene: TRBV28
clone size: NA
CDR3 protein: CASGGRGTGDEKLFF
CDR3 DNA: TGTGCCAGCGGGGGCCGGGGGACAGGGGATGAAAAACTGTTTTTT

D gene: NA
J gene: TRBJ1-2
V gene: TRBV18
clone size: NA
CDR3 protein: CASSPYVVGYGYTF
CDR3 DNA: TGTGCCAGCTCACCTTACGTGGTTGGGTATGGCTACACCTTC

D gene: NA
J gene: TRBJ1-1
V gene: TRBV5-5
clone size: NA
CDR3 protein: CASSLGPGGRNTEAFF
CDR3 DNA: TGTGCCAGCAGCTTGGGTCCCGGGGGTCGGAACACTGAAGCTTTCTTT

D gene: NA
J gene: TRBJ1-2
V gene: TRBV13
clone size: few
CDR3 protein: CASSLGRGRGGYGYTF
CDR3 DNA: TGTGCCAGCAGCTTAGGCCGTGGCAGGGGCGGCTATGGCTACACCTTC

D gene: NA
J gene: TRBJ2-1
V gene: TRBV19
clone size: NA
CDR3 protein: CAGGQYNEQFF
CDR3 DNA: TGTGCGGGGGGGCAGTACAATGAGCAGTTCTTC

D gene: NA
J gene: TRBJ2-2
V gene: TRBV4-1
clone size: NA
CDR3 protein: CASSQARVTGELFF
CDR3 DNA: TGCGCCAGCAGCCAAGCTAGGGTCACCGGGGAGCTGTTTTTT

D gene: NA
J gene: TRBJ2-1
V gene: TRBV7-8
clone size: once
CDR3 protein: CASSLVAHSPAADEQFF
CDR3 DNA: TGTGCCAGCAGCTTAGTAGCCCATTCCCCAGCCGCCGATGAGCAGTTCTTC

D gene: TRBD1
J gene: TRBJ1-2
V gene: TRBV30
clone size: NA
CDR3 protein: CAWRTGGDYGYTF
CDR3 DNA: TGTGCCTGGAGGACAGGGGGGGACTATGGCTACACCTTC

D gene: NA
J gene: TRBJ2-7
V gene: TRBV12-5
clone size: NA
CDR3 protein: CASGLTPSRGDPLKNWVYF
CDR3 DNA: TGTGCTAGTGGTTTGACACCATCGAGGGGGGATCCGCTGAAGAACTGGGTCTACTTC

D gene: TRBD2
J gene: TRBJ2-2
V gene: TRBV15
clone size: NA
CDR3 protein: CATTGGATPGELFF
CDR3 DNA: TGTGCCACCACGGGAGGTGCTACACCCGGGGAGCTGTTTTTT

D gene: TRBD2
J gene: TRBJ2-7
V gene: TRBV7-9
clone size: NA
CDR3 protein: CASSWGGRRLAGKDEQYF
CDR3 DNA: TGTGCCAGCAGCTGGGGGGGGAGAAGACTAGCGGGGAAGGACGAGCAGTACTTC